The clone carrying this TCR beta chain was seen many times. Antigen: not known. The sample originates from a study of T cell repertoires in cytomegalovirus infection. Study-level background: Recently identified HLA-C-restricted CMV epitopes were used, and well-studied HLA-B-restricted CMV epitopes were used as well. Signatures in public TCR beta sequences pointed to both CMV infection and matching HLA type.

TCRdb processed the reads anew with MiXCR; each CDR3 protein has one entry. The repertoire consists of over 100,000 distinct CDR3 sequences, with around 29% occurring once and the leading ten covering around 80%. Study results and caveats: Summed public TCR beta family frequency identified CMV carriers bearing the relevant HLA. HLA-C-restricted CMV-specific TCR beta clonotypes were dominant in the ex vivo response.

The V and J ends lost 5 bases and 2 bases respectively, with 7 bases between them. The germline V gene has CDR1 SEHNR and CDR2 FQNEAQ (reference sequence). The CDR3 has 13 amino acids. The chain couples TRBV7-9 to TRBJ1-5; D might be TRBD1 (6 bases). This receptor was obtained from a human donor in good health (CMV status not recorded). Some clones in this sample may be carry-over from other donors' samples. Sequences were derived from CD8+ T cells from cultured PBMCs, sampled from culture after CMV antigen stimulation. CDR3 sequence: CASSRTGNQPQHF. CDR3 DNA sequence: TGTGCCAGCAGCCGGACAGGCAATCAGCCCCAGCATTTT.